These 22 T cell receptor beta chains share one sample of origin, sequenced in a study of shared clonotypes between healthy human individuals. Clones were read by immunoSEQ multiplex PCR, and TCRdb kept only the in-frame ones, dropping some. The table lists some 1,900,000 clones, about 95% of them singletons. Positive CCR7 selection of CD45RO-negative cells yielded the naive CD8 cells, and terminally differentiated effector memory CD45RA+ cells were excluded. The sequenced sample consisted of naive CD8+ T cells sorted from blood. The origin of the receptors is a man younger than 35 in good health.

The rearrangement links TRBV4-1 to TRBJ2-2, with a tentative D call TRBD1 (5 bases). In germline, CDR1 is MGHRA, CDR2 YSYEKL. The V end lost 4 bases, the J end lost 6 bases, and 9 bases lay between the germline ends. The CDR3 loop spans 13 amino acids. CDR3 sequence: CASSPQGAGELFF. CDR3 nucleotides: TGCGCCAGCAGCCCACAAGGGGCCGGGGAGCTGTTTTTT.

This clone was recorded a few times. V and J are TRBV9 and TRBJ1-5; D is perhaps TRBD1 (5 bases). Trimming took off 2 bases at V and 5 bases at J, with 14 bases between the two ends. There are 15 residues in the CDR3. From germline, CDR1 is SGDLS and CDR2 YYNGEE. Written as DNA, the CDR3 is TGTGCCAGCAGCGTCGGGGGGAGTACTGATCAGCCCCAGCATTTT. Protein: CASSVGGSTDQPQHF.

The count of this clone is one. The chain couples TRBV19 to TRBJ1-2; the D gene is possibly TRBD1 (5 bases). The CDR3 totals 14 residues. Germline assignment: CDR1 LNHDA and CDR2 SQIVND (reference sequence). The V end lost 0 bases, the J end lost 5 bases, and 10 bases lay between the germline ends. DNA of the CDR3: TGTGCCAGTAGTATAGATATGACAGTTTATGGCTACACCTTC. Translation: CASSIDMTVYGYTF.

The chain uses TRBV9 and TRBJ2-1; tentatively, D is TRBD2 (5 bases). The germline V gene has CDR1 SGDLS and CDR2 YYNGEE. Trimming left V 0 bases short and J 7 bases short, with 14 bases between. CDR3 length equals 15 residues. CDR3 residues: CASSVGGIPVNEQFF. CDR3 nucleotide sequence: TGTGCCAGCAGCGTAGGAGGGATTCCAGTAAATGAGCAGTTCTTC.

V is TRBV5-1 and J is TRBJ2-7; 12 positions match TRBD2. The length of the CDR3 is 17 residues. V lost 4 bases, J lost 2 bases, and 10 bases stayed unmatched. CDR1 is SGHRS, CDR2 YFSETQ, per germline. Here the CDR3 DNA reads TGCGCCAGCAGCCCCGGACTAGCGGGACAGACTCCCTACGAGCAGTACTTC. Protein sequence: CASSPGLAGQTPYEQYF. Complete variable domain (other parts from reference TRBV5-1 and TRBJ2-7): KAGVTQTPRYLIKTRGQQVTLSCSPISGHRSVSWYQQTPGQGLQFLFEYFSETQRNKGNFPGRFSGRQFSNSRSEMNVSTLELGDSALYLCASSPGLAGQTPYEQYFGPGTRLTVT.

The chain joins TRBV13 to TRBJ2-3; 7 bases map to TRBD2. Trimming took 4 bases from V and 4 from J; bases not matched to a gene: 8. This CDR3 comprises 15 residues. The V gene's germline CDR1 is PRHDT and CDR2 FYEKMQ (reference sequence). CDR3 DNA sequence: TGTGCCAGCAGCTCCCGACTAGCTAACGCAGATACGCAGTATTTT. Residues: CASSSRLANADTQYF.

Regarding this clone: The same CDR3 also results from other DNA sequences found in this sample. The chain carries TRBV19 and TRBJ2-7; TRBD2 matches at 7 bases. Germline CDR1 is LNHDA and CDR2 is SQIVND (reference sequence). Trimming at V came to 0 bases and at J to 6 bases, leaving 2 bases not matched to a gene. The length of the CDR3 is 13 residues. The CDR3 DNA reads TGTGCCAGTAGTATAGACGGGGAGGGCGAGCAGTACTTC. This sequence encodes CASSIDGEGEQYF. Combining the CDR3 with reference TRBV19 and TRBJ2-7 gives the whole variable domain DGGITQSPKYLFRKEGQNVTLSCEQNLNHDAMYWYRQDPGQGLRLIYYSQIVNDFQKGDIAEGYSVSREKKESFPLTVTSAQKNPTAFYLCASSIDGEGEQYFGPGTRLTVT.

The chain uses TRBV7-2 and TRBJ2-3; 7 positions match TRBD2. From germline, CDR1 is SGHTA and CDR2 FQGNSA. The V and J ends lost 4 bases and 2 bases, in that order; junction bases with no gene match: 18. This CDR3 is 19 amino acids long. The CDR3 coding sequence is TGTGCCAGCAGCTGGGTATTAAAAGCGGGGACCTTCCCCACAGATACGCAGTATTTT. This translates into CASSWVLKAGTFPTDTQYF.

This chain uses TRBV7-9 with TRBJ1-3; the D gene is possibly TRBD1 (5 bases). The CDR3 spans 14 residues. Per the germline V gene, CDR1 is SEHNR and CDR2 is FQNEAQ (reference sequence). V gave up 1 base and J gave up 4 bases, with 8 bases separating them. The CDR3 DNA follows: TGTGCCAGCAGCTTAGAGGGGCAAGGAAACACCATATATTTT. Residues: CASSLEGQGNTIYF. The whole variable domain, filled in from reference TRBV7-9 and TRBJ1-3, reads DTGVSQNPRHKITKRGQNVTFRCDPISEHNRLYWYRQTLGQGPEFLTYFQNEAQLEKSRLLSDRFSAERPKGSFSTLEIQRTEQGDSAMYLCASSLEGQGNTIYFGEGSWLTVV.

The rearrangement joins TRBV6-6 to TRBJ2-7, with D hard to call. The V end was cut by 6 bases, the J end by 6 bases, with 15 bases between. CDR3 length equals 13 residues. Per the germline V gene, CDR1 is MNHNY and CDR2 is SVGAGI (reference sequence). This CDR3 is CASSYAEEVEQYF. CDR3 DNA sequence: TGTGCCAGCAGCTACGCCGAAGAGGTCGAGCAGTACTTC.

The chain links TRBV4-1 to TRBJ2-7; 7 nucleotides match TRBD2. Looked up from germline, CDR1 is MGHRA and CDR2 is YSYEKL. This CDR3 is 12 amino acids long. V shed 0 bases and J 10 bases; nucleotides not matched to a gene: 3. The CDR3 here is CASSQDGRVQYF. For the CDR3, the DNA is TGCGCCAGCAGCCAAGATGGGAGGGTACAGTACTTC.

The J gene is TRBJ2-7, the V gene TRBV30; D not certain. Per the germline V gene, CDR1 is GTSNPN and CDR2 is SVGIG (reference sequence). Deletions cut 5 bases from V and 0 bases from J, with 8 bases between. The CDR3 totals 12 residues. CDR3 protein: CAWHTDSYEQYF. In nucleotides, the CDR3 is TGTGCCTGGCATACAGACTCCTACGAGCAGTACTTC.

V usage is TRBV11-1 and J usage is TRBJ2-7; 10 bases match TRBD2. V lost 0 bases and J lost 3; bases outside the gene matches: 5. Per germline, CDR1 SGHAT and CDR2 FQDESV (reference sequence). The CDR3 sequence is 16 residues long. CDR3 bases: TGTGCCAGCAGCTTAGCCGAGCGGGGGGGATACTACGAGCAGTACTTC. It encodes CASSLAERGGYYEQYF.

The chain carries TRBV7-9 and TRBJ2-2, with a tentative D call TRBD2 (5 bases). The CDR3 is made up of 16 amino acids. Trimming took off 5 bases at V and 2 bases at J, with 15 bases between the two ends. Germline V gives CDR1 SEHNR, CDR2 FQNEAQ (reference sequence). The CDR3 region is CASSPPRLLNTGELFF. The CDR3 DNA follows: TGTGCCAGCAGCCCACCTCGACTACTTAACACCGGGGAGCTGTTTTTT.

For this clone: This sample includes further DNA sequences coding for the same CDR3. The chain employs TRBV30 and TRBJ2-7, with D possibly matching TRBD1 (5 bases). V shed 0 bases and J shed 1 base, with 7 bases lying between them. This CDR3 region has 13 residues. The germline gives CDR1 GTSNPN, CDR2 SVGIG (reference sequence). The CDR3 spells CAWSVAGSYEQYF. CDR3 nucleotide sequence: TGTGCCTGGAGTGTTGCAGGGTCCTACGAGCAGTACTTC.

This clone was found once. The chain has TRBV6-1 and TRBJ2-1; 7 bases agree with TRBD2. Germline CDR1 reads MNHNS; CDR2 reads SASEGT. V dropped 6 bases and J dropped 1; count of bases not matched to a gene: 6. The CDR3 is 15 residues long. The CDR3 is CASSPSGPSYNEQFF. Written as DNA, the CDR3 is TGTGCCAGCAGCCCTAGCGGTCCATCCTACAATGAGCAGTTCTTC.

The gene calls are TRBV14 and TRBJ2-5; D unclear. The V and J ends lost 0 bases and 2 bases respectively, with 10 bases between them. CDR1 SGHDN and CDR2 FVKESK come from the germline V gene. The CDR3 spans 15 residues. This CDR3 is CASSQDGSRQETQYF. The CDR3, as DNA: TGTGCCAGCAGCCAAGACGGCTCCAGACAAGAGACCCAGTACTTC.

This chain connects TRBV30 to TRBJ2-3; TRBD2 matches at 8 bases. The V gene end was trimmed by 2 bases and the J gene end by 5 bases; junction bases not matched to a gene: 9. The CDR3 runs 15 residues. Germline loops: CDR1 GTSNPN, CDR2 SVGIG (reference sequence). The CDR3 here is CAWSLSGGQRDTQYF. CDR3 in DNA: TGTGCCTGGAGTCTGAGCGGGGGCCAGAGAGATACGCAGTATTTT.

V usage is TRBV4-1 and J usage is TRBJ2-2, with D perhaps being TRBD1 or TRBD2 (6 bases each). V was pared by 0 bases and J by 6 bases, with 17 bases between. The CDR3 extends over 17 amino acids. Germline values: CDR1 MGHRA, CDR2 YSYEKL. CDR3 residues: CASSQEVSRGLAGELFF. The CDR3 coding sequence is TGCGCCAGCAGCCAAGAGGTATCTCGGGGGCTGGCCGGGGAGCTGTTTTTT.

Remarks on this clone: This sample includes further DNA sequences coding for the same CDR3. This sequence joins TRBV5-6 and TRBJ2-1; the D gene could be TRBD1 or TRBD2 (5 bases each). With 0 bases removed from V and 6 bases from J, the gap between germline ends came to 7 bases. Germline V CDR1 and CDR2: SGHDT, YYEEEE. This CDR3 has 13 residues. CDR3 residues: CASSLGGVNEQFF. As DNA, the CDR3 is TGTGCCAGCAGCTTGGGAGGGGTCAATGAGCAGTTCTTC.

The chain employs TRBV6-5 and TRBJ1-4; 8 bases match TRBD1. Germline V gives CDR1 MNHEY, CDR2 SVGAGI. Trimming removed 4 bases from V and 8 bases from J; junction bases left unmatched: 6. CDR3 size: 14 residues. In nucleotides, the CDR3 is TGTGCCAGCAGTTTAATGACAGGGGACGAAAAACTGTTTTTT. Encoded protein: CASSLMTGDEKLFF.

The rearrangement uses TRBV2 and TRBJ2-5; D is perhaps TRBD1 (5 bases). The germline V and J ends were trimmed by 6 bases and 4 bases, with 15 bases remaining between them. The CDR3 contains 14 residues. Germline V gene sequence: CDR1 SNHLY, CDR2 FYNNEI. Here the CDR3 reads CASRVWQGGETQYF. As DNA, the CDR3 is TGTGCCAGCAGGGTATGGCAGGGTGGAGAGACCCAGTACTTC. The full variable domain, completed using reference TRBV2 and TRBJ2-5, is EPEVTQTPSHQVTQMGQEVILRCVPISNHLYFYWYRQILGQKVEFLVSFYNNEISEKSEIFDDQFSVERPDGSNFTLKIRSTKLEDSAMYFCASRVWQGGETQYFGPGTRLLVL.